This T cell receptor beta chain was identified during a study of blood T cell repertoires in COVID-19. Clones were sequenced by immunoSEQ multiplex PCR, and TCRdb holds only the in-frame ones, with some missing. In the table there are about 160,000 clones, less than 85% of which are singletons. The V end lost 4 bases, the J end lost 2 bases, and 6 bases lay between the germline ends. Germline V gives CDR1 MNHEY, CDR2 SVGAGI. This CDR3 contains 13 residues. The chain couples TRBV6-5 to TRBJ2-1; D unclear. The sample comprised peripheral blood. The sequence was collected from a human donor with acute or convalescent COVID-19. The donor label of this sample is uncertain. For the CDR3, the DNA is TGTGCCAGCAGTTCCCCGGCCTACAATGAGCAGTTCTTC. Its protein is CASSSPAYNEQFF.